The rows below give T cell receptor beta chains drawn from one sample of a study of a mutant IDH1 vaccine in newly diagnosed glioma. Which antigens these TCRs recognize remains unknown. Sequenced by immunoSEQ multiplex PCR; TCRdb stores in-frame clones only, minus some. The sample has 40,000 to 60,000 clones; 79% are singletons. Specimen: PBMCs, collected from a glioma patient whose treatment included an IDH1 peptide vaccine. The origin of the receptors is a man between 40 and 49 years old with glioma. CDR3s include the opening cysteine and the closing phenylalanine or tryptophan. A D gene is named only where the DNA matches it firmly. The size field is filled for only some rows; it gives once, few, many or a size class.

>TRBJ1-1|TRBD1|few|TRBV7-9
TGTGCCAGCATACTGGGGCAGGGGGACACTGAAGCTTTCTTT
CASILGQGDTEAFF
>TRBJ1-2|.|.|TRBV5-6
TGTGCCAGCAGCTTGGCCGGGTCCGCACTCCTCAACTATGGCTACACCTTC
CASSLAGSALLNYGYTF
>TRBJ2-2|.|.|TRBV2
TGTGCCAGCAGCCTGGCGTACACCGGGGAGCTGTTTTTT
CASSLAYTGELFF
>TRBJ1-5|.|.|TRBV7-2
TGTGCCAGCAGCTTGTCTCAGGGTAATCAGCCCCAGCATTTT
CASSLSQGNQPQHF
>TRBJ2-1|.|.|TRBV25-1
TGTGCCAGTAGGGATTTAGGCCCCTACAATGAGCAGTTCTTC
CASRDLGPYNEQFF
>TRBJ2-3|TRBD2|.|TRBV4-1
TGCGCCAGCAGCCAAGTCCTAGCGGGGGGGCGGGATACGCAGTATTTT
CASSQVLAGGRDTQYF
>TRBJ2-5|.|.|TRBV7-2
TGTGCCAGCAGCCTACTGACTAGACGGGAGACCCAGTACTTC
CASSLLTRRETQYF
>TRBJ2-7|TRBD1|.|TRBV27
TGTGCCAGCAGTACCAACGACAGGGTAGCGTCCTACGAGCAGTACTTC
CASSTNDRVASYEQYF
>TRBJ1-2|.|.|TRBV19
TGTGCCAGTAGTACGAAGCACAACTATGGCTACACCTTC
CASSTKHNYGYTF
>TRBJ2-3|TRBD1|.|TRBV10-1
TGCGCCAGCAGCCGGGACAGGGCCGATACGCAGTATTTT
CASSRDRADTQYF
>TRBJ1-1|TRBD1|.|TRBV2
TGTGCCAGCAGTGAAGCGCTTAGGGACAGGGGTTCGGCTTTCTTT
CASSEALRDRGSAFF
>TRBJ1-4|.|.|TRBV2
TGTGCCAGCCAGCTTGGAGGGACCCCTAATGAAAAACTGTTTTTT
CASQLGGTPNEKLFF
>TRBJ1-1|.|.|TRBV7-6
TGTGCCAGCAGCTTAAGGAGTCCCGGGACTGAAGCTTTCTTT
CASSLRSPGTEAFF
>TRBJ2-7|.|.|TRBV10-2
TGCGCCAGCAGTGTCGGACCCGAGCAGTACTTC
CASSVGPEQYF
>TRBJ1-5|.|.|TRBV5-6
TGTGCCAGCAGCTTGGCGGATGGGGGCAGGAGGGAGCCCCAGCATTTT
CASSLADGGRREPQHF
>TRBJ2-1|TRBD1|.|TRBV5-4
TGTGCCAGCAGCTTGGGGGACAGGGACTATGAGCAGTTCTTC
CASSLGDRDYEQFF
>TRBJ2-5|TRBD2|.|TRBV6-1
TGTGCCAGCAGTGAAGGTTTTTTTAGCGGGCTGCGGAAGACCCAGTACTTC
CASSEGFFSGLRKTQYF
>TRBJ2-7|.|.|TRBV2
TGTGCCAGCAGTATTTCGGCCCCCTACGAGCAGTACTTC
CASSISAPYEQYF
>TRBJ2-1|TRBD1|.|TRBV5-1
TGCGCCAGCAGGGACAGGGCAAGCTACAATGAGCAGTTCTTC
CASRDRASYNEQFF
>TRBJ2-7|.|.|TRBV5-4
TGTGCCAGCAGCTTGGGGCAGGGAGTACCCTACGAGCAGTACTTC
CASSLGQGVPYEQYF
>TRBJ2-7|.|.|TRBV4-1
TGCGCCAGCAGCCGCACACCACAGGGCGCCGAGCAGTACTTC
CASSRTPQGAEQYF
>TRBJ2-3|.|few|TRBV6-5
TGTGCCACTAGACACGGTGGAGATACGCAGTATTTT
CATRHGGDTQYF
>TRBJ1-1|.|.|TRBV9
TGTGCCAGCAGCGTAGGCCTTTATGGCAGGCTATCTGAAGCTTTCTTT
CASSVGLYGRLSEAFF
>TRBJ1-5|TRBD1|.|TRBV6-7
TGTGCCAGCACTGTTTTCAGGGGACAGATTAGCAATCAGCCCCAGCATTTT
CASTVFRGQISNQPQHF
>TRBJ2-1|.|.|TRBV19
TGTGCCAGTAGCGGGGGCAACTACAATGAGCAGTTCTTC
CASSGGNYNEQFF
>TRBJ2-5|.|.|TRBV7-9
TGTGCCAGCAGCCCAGAGAACAGAGAAGAGACCCAGTACTTC
CASSPENREETQYF
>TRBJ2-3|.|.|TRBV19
TGTGCCAGTAACACCAGGTATAGCACAGATACGCAGTATTTT
CASNTRYSTDTQYF
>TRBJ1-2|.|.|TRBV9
TGTGCCAGCAAACAGGGTCATGGCTACACCTTC
CASKQGHGYTF
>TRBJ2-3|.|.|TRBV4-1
TGCGCCAGCAGCCAACGGGGGGCGCTCACAGATACGCAGTATTTT
CASSQRGALTDTQYF
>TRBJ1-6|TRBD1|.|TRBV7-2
TGTGCCAGCAGCCCACAAATGACAGGGTCCCTCCACTTT
CASSPQMTGSLHF
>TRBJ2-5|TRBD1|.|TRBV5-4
TGTGCCAGCAGCCGGACAGGGGGCGGGGAAGAGACCCAGTACTTC
CASSRTGGGEETQYF
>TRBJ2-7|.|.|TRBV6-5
TGTGCCAGCTCCTTCCAGGCCCCGGGGTACGAGCAGTACTTC
CASSFQAPGYEQYF
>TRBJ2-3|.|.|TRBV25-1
TGTGCCAGCAGTGTCGGAGATACGCAGTATTTT
CASSVGDTQYF
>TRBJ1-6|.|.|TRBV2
TGTGCCAGCAGTGAACAGGCAACCGCATTACCCCTCCACTTT
CASSEQATALPLHF
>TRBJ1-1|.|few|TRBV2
TGTGCCAGCAGCACCAGGGGGAACACTGAAGCTTTCTTT
CASSTRGNTEAFF
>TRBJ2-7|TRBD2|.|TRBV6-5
TGTGCCAGCAGCCTGACTAGCGGGGCTTCCTACGAGCAGTACTTC
CASSLTSGASYEQYF
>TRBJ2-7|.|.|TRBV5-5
TGTGCCAGCAGCTTGGTTGGGACTCCCAAATCGACCTACGAGCAGTACTTC
CASSLVGTPKSTYEQYF
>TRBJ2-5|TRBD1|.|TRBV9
TGTGCCAGCAGCGTAGCGCCGGACAGGGACGCCCAAGAGACCCAGTACTTC
CASSVAPDRDAQETQYF
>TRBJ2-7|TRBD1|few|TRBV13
TGTGCCAGCAGCCCACCCTCAATCTGGACAGGGATCTACGAGCAGTACTTC
CASSPPSIWTGIYEQYF
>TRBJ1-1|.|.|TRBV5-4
TGTGCCAGCAGCTGGCGGCGGCAAGGGAAGAACACTGAAGCTTTCTTT
CASSWRRQGKNTEAFF
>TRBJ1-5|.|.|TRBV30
TGTGCCTGGAGTTACAGCGTGGGGCCCCAGCATTTT
CAWSYSVGPQHF
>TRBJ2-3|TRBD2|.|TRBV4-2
TGTGCCAGCAGTCAACGGACTAGCGGGAGCACAGATACGCAGTATTTT
CASSQRTSGSTDTQYF
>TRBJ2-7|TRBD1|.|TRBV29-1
TGCAGCGTTGATATTGGGACAGGGTCCTACGAGCAGTACTTC
CSVDIGTGSYEQYF
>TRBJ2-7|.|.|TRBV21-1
TGTGCCAGCAGGGTACAGGGGGGATACGAGCAGTACTTC
CASRVQGGYEQYF
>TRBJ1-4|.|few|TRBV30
TGTGCCTGGAGCTCCGAGGGGGTAAATGAAAAACTGTTTTTT
CAWSSEGVNEKLFF
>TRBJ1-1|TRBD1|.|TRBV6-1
TGTGCCAGCAATGGGGGACAGGGAGGCACTGAAGCTTTCTTT
CASNGGQGGTEAFF
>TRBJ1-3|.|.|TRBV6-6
TGTGCCAGCCAAGGGACGGCCGGAAACACCATATATTTT
CASQGTAGNTIYF
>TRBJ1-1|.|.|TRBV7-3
TGTGCCAGCAGCTTAAAGCACAGCCCTAACACTGAAGCTTTCTTT
CASSLKHSPNTEAFF
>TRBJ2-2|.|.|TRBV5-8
TGTGCCAGCAGCCGAGACGGCACGGGGCGAGTCACCGGGGAGCTGTTTTTT
CASSRDGTGRVTGELFF
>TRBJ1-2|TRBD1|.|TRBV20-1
TGCAGTGCTAGTCCAGGGGGTGGCTACACCTTC
CSASPGGGYTF
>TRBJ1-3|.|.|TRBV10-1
TGCGCCAGCAGTGGGGGGGCTCTACCCCACTCTGGAAACACCATATATTTT
CASSGGALPHSGNTIYF
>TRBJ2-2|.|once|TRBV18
TGTGCCAGCTCACCCGGGGTGAACACCGGGGAGCTGTTTTTT
CASSPGVNTGELFF
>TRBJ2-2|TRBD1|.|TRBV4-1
TGCGCCAGCAACCGACCAGGGGGAACCGGGGAGCTGTTTTTT
CASNRPGGTGELFF
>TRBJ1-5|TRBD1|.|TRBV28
TGTGCCAGCACGACAGGGGGCAACGGCAATCAGCCCCAGCATTTT
CASTTGGNGNQPQHF
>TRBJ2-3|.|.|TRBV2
TGTGCCAGCAGTGCCCGACAGTTGAGCACAGATACGCAGTATTTT
CASSARQLSTDTQYF